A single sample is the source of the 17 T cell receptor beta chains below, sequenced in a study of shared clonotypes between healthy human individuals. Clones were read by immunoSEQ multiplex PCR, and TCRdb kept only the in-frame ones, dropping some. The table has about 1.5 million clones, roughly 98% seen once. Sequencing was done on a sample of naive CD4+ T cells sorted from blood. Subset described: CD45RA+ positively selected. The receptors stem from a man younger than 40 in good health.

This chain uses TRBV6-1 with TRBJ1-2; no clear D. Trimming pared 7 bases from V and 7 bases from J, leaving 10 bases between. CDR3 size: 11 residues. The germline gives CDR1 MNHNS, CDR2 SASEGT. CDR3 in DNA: TGTGCCAGCACTGGCCCGGCTGGCTACACCTTC. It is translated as CASTGPAGYTF.

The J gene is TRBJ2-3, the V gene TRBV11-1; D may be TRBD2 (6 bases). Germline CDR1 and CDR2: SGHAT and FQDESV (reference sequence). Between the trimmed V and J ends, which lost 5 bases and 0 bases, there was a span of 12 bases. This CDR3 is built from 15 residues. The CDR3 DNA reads TGTGCCAGCAGCCCCGGGACTCCTAGCACAGATACGCAGTATTTT. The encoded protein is CASSPGTPSTDTQYF.

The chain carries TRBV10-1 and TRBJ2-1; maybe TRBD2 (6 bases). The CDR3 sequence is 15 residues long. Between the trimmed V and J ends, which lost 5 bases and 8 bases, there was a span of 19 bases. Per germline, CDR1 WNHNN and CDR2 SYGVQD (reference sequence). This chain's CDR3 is CASSYGGAFSDEQFF. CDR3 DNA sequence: TGCGCCAGCAGTTACGGGGGTGCTTTCTCCGATGAGCAGTTCTTC.

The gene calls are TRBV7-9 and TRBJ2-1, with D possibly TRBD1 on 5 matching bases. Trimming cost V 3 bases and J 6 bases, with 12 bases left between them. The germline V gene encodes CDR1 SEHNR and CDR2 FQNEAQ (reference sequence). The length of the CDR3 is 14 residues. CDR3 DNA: TGTGCCAGCAGCTTCCGTGACAGAACCAATGAGCAGTTCTTC. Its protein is CASSFRDRTNEQFF.

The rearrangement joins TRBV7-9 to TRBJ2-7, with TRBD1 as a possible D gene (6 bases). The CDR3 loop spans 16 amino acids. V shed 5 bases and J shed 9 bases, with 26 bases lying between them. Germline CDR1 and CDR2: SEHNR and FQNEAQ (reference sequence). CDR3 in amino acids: CASSPMGIRDNLGQYF. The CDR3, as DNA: TGTGCCAGCAGCCCAATGGGAATACGGGACAACCTGGGGCAGTACTTC.

Here the CDR3 reads CASSQDPVLRTDTQYF. The CDR3 region has the DNA TGCGCCAGCAGCCAAGATCCTGTCCTCCGCACAGATACGCAGTATTTT. The rearrangement links TRBV4-3 to TRBJ2-3; D remains ambiguous. Germline CDR1 is LGHNA and CDR2 is YSLEER. V was clipped by 0 bases and J by 1 base, with 11 bases between them. The CDR3 is 16 residues long.

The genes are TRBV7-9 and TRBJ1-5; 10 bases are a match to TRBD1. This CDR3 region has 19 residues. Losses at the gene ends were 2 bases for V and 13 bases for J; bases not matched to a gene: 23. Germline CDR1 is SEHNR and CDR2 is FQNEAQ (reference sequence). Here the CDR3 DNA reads TGTGCCAGCAGCTTATTTCCCGCGATCGGTGGGACAGGGGTGAAGGAGCAGCATTTT. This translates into CASSLFPAIGGTGVKEQHF.

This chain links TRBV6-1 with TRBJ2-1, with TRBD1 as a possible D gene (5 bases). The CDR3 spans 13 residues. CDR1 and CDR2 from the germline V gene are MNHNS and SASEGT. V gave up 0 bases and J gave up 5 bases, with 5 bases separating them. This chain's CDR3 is CASSEAGDNEQFF. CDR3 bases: TGTGCCAGCAGTGAAGCAGGGGACAATGAGCAGTTCTTC.

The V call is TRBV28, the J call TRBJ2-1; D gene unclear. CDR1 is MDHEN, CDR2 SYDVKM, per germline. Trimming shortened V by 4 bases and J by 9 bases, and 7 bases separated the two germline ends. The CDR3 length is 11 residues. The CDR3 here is CASSWVGEQFF. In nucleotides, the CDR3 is TGTGCCAGCAGTTGGGTTGGTGAGCAGTTCTTC. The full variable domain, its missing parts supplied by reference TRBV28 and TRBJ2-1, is DVKVTQSSRYLVKRTGEKVFLECVQDMDHENMFWYRQDPGLGLRLIYFSYDVKMKEKGDIPEGYSVSREKKERFSLILESASTNQTSMYLCASSWVGEQFFGPGTRLTVL.

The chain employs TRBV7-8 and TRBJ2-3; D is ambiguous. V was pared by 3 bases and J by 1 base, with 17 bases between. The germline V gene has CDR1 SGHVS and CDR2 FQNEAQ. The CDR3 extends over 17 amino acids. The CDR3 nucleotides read TGTGCCAGCAGCTTTGATCGGTCAGCACGGGGCACAGATACGCAGTATTTT. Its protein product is CASSFDRSARGTDTQYF.

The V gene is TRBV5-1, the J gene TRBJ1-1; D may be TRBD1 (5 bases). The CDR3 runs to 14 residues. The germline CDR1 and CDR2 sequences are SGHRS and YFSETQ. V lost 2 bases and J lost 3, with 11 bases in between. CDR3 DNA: TGCGCCAGCAGCTTATTACAGGAATACACTGAAGCTTTCTTT. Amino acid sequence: CASSLLQEYTEAFF.

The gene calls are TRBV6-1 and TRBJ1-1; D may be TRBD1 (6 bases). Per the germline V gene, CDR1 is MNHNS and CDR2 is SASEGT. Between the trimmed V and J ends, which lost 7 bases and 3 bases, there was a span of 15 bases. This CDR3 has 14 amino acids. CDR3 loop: CASNLGQSYTEAFF. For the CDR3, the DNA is TGTGCCAGCAACCTAGGACAGTCCTACACTGAAGCTTTCTTT.

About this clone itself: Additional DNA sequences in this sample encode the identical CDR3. CDR3 loop: CASSSTYEQYF. The DNA for the CDR3 is TGTGCCAGCAGCTCTACTTACGAGCAGTACTTC. This sequence joins TRBV28 and TRBJ2-7; D ambiguous. CDR3 length equals 11 residues. Deletions cut 6 bases from V and 4 bases from J, with 7 bases between. Germline V lookup: CDR1 MDHEN, CDR2 SYDVKM.

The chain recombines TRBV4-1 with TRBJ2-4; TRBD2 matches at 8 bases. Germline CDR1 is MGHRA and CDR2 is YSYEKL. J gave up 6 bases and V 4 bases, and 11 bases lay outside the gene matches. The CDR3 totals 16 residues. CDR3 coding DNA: TGCGCCAGCAGCCCCGTCTCGGCCCGGGGGGGAAACATTCAGTACTTC. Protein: CASSPVSARGGNIQYF.

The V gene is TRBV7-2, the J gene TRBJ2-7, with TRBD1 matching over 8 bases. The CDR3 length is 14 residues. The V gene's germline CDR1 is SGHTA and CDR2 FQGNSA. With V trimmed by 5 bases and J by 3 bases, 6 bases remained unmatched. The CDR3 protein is CASSEQGGLYEQYF. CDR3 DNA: TGTGCCAGCAGCGAACAGGGGGGCCTCTACGAGCAGTACTTC.

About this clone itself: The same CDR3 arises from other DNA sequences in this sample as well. The CDR3, as DNA: TGTGCCAGCTCACCTGGGACAGCAGATACGCAGTATTTT. Protein: CASSPGTADTQYF. This chain joins TRBV18 and TRBJ2-3; the match to TRBD1 covers 7 bases. The ends lost 3 bases at V and 4 bases at J; junction bases unmatched: 1. The germline CDR1 and CDR2 sequences are KGHSH and LQKENI. The CDR3 extends over 13 amino acids.

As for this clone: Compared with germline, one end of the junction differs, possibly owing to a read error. This CDR3 reads CASSLGLAGGWETQYF. The CDR3 coding sequence is TGTGCTAGCAGCCTGGGACTAGCGGGAGGTTGGGAGACCCAGTACTTC. This chain joins TRBV7-7 and TRBJ2-5; 15 bases fit TRBD2. The CDR3 length is 16 residues. Germline CDR1 and CDR2: SSHAT and FNYEAQ (reference sequence).